Detailed here is one TCR beta chain. No antigen is known for it. The data were produced by immunoSEQ multiplex PCR, yet TCRdb's version contains in-frame clones alone and is incomplete. The repertoire holds 30,000 to 35,000 clones, with 66% as singletons. This sample stems from a study of monozygotic twins with cystic fibrosis. The overall study: Library input was around 2.8 micrograms of fragmented DNA, with about 15 PCR cycles.

Study conclusions and caveats: Age, concordance and disease severity did not associate with shared CDR3 numbers. Monozygotic CF twins shared more identical nucleotide clonotypes than unrelated patients. J usage was most co-twin-similar in 8 of 16 pairs, V in 13.

The CDR3 is 17 amino acids. V lost 2 bases and J lost 1; bases outside the gene matches: 3. Germline V lookup: CDR1 SGHTA, CDR2 FQGNSA. Sequencing input: blood. This receptor was identified in a girl aged 5-17 years with cystic fibrosis. The V gene is TRBV7-2, the J gene TRBJ2-6, with 9 nucleotides matching TRBD2. CDR3 bases: TGTGCCAGCAGCTTATTAGCGGGAGTATCTGGGGCCAACGTCCTGACTTTC. Protein: CASSLLAGVSGANVLTF. The whole variable domain, remainder taken from reference TRBV7-2 and TRBJ2-6, is GAGVSQSPSNKVTEKGKDVELRCDPISGHTALYWYRQSLGQGLEFLIYFQGNSAPDKSGLPSDRFSAERTGGSVSTLTIQRTQQEDSAVYLCASSLLAGVSGANVLTFGAGSRLTVL.